This T cell receptor beta chain was captured in a study of siplizumab effects on memory and regulatory T cells. Concerning this clone: The antigen is unknown.

The germline V gene has CDR1 SGHVS and CDR2 FQNEAQ. V lost 5 bases and J lost 7, with 12 bases in between. The CDR3 contains 13 residues. Assay: immunoSEQ multiplex PCR; the TCRdb copy retains only in-frame clones and omits some. The profile shows about 110,000 clones, around 90% of them singletons. Study-level points and caveats: Siplizumab significantly lowered the alloreactive sequences that could be traced to unstimulated CD4+ memory cells. Naive T cells seemed more diverse than memory cells; they also seemed major alloresponse contributors. It was not possible to assign a naive or memory phenotype to roughly 80-95% of proliferating CD4+ or CD8+ clones. Unstimulated subsets contained matches for only a minor fraction of alloreactive clones.

The rearrangement joins TRBV7-8 to TRBJ1-5; D ambiguous. Sequenced sample: CD4+ T cells sorted from blood. The clonotype comes from a human donor in good health. DNA of the CDR3: TGTGCCAGCAGCCCAGGCAGGCCACAGCCCCAGCATTTT. It translates to CASSPGRPQPQHF. Complete variable domain (other parts from reference TRBV7-8 and TRBJ1-5): GAGVSQSPRYKVAKRGQDVALRCDPISGHVSLFWYQQALGQGPEFLTYFQNEAQLDKSGLPSDRFFAERPEGSVSTLKIQRTQQEDSAVYLCASSPGRPQPQHFGDGTRLSIL.